The sequence of this TCR beta chain was determined in a study of control samples from healthy donors and cancer patients. The germline gives CDR1 MNHEY, CDR2 SMNVEV (reference sequence). Unmatched junction bases numbered 7, after V lost 7 bases and J lost 1 base. The CDR3 covers 15 residues. This table comes from immunoSEQ multiplex PCR, and its TCRdb copy is limited to in-frame clones, with some not included. The table records 85,000 to 95,000 clones, approximately 90% of them present only once. This sequence joins TRBV27 and TRBJ2-7, with 10 positions matching TRBD2. This clonotype originated in a woman between 25 and 40 years old in good health. What was sequenced was blood. For the CDR3, the DNA is TGTGCCAGCACTCCTAGCGGGGGCGCTTCCTACGAGCAGTACTTC. As protein: CASTPSGGASYEQYF.